Listed here are 13 T cell receptor beta chains from one sample, sequenced in a study of blood T cells in healthy people across ages (dated by TCRdb to between 2015 and 2017). The method behind the library was 5' RACE. Sequencer: Illumina HiSeq 2500. A second PCR of about 7 to 12 cycles was run with a J-beta primer mix and a sample-barcoded 5' primer. TCRdb reprocessing: public reads trimmed at Q25 with fastp, clones called with MiXCR, in-frame beta chains kept. Under each unique CDR3 protein, matching rows form one entry showing the most common genes and DNA. The sample table contains around 870,000 distinct CDR3 sequences; only one count was recorded for 29% of them. Approximately 15% of the sample is in the top ten clones. The sequencing sample was made of blood. These receptors originate from a woman over 75 in good health.

There are many counts of this clonotype. The chain recombines TRBV20-1 with TRBJ2-7, with 10 positions matching TRBD1. CDR1 is DFQATT, CDR2 SNEGSKA, per germline (reference sequence). The CDR3 length is 15 residues. J gave up 2 bases and V 3 bases, and 7 bases lay outside the gene matches. CDR3 nucleotides: TGCAGTGCTAGTCCGGGACAGGGGCGACCCTACGAGCAGTACTTC. As protein: CSASPGQGRPYEQYF.

There are a few counts of this clonotype. A much larger clone sits a single nucleotide away, making a read error possible. V and J are TRBV24-1 and TRBJ2-5, with 11 bases that match TRBD1. The junction had 13 bases not matched to a gene; V was cut back by 9 bases and J by 11 bases. Per germline, CDR1 KGHDR and CDR2 SFDVKD. The CDR3 contains 14 residues. The CDR3 DNA reads as TGTGCCACCGCGAGGGACAGGGGGTGGAATGAGCAGTACTTC. Translating it yields CATARDRGWNEQYF.

J is TRBJ1-4 and V is TRBV6-5; D call uncertain. Trimming took 6 bases from V and 7 from J, leaving 9 bases between them. The CDR3 contains 12 residues. Germline V gives CDR1 MNHEY, CDR2 SVGAGI. The CDR3 protein is CASRSAGEKLFF. The CDR3 nucleotides are TGTGCCAGCAGGTCGGCCGGTGAAAAACTGTTTTTT.

This clonotype occurred a few times. V usage is TRBV6-1 and J usage is TRBJ2-5; TRBD1 aligns across 8 bases. This CDR3 has 14 amino acids. The V gene end was trimmed by 6 bases and the J gene end by 4 bases; junction bases not matched to a gene: 7. The germline CDR1 and CDR2 sequences are MNHNS and SASEGT. The CDR3 bases are TGTGCCAGCAGCACAGGGGGGATTGGAGAGACCCAGTACTTC. Residues: CASSTGGIGETQYF.

Notes on this clonotype: This could be a read error, since a much larger clone is one nucleotide away. The chain couples TRBV20-1 to TRBJ2-5, with D unclear. The CDR3 consists of 12 residues. CDR1 is DFQATT, CDR2 SNEGSKA, per germline (reference sequence). This CDR3 is CRARVTLETQYF. CDR3 DNA: TGCAGGGCTAGAGTAACGTTGGAGACCCAGTACTTC.

Note on this clonotype: The CDR3 ends on some other residue instead of the conserved phenylalanine or tryptophan, so this is likely a read error. The J gene is TRBJ2-5, the V gene TRBV5-1; a weak D match, TRBD1 (7 bases). Germline CDR1 is SGHRS and CDR2 is YFSETQ. There are 16 residues in the CDR3. The V gene lost 0 bases and the J gene lost 1 base, with 13 bases spanning the gap. In DNA form, the CDR3 reads TGCGCCAGCAGCTTGGTTTCAGGGGGGCCCCAAGAGACCCAGTACAAC. Protein sequence: CASSLVSGGPQETQYN.

To note about this clonotype: A clone one base away is much larger, so this may be a read error. The chain combines TRBV9 with TRBJ2-1; no reliable D call. This CDR3 spans 12 amino acids. Germline V CDR1 and CDR2: SGDLS, YYNGEE. CDR3 DNA: TGTGCCGGCAGCCCAGGCGTGGTTGAGCAGTTCTTC. This codes for CAGSPGVVEQFF. Drawing the rest from reference TRBV9 and TRBJ2-1, the complete variable domain is DSGVTQTPKHLITATGQRVTLRCSPRSGDLSVYWYQQSLDQGLQFLIQYYNGEERAKGNILERFSAQQFPDLHSELNLSSLELGDSALYFCAGSPGVVEQFFGPGTRLTVL.

The V call is TRBV19, the J call TRBJ2-1; 10 positions match TRBD1. CDR1 LNHDA and CDR2 SQIVND come from the germline V gene (reference sequence). The CDR3 spans 17 residues. Trimming took 4 bases from V and 6 from J; bases not matched to a gene: 12. The CDR3 is CASSSHRSDRGPNEQFF. The CDR3 region has the DNA TGTGCCAGTAGTAGCCACCGATCAGACAGGGGGCCCAATGAGCAGTTCTTC.

The chain uses TRBV6-5 and TRBJ1-2; 7 positions match TRBD1. V lost 2 bases to trimming and J lost 6 bases; unmatched junction nucleotides: 6. The CDR3 has 14 residues. Looked up from germline, CDR1 is MNHEY and CDR2 is SVGAGI. The CDR3 is CASSYEPGQNGYTF. The CDR3 nucleotides are TGTGCCAGCAGTTACGAACCGGGACAGAATGGCTACACCTTC.

In the case of this clonotype: This may arise from a read error, as a much more abundant clone is one base away. This chain joins TRBV5-1 and TRBJ2-5, with a possible D match to TRBD2 (7 bases). TRBJ2-7 explains the end of the DNA better; the J call may be wrong. The CDR3 has 16 residues. The germline V gene has CDR1 SGHRS and CDR2 YFSETQ. The CDR3 bases are TGCGCCAGCAGCTCGGTGTCGGGGGGCGAGCGGTACGAGCAGTACTTC. It is translated as CASSSVSGGERYEQYF.

There are many counts of this clonotype. The chain combines TRBV30 with TRBJ2-7; 7 bases are shared with TRBD1. V lost 2 bases and J lost 9; bases outside the gene matches: 10. CDR3 size: 13 residues. CDR1 GTSNPN and CDR2 SVGIG come from the germline V gene (reference sequence). The CDR3 protein is CAWSPGQPLGQYF. As DNA, the CDR3 is TGTGCCTGGAGTCCGGGACAGCCCTTGGGGCAGTACTTC.

The chain employs TRBV3-1 and TRBJ2-1, with D tentatively TRBD2 (6 bases). The CDR3 spans 15 residues. Trimming removed 1 base at V and 8 bases at J, with 15 bases between. Germline V lookup: CDR1 LGHDT, CDR2 YNNKEL (reference sequence). The CDR3 nucleotides are TGTGCCAGCAGCCAAGTTCCGGGAGAACGGGATGAGCAGTTCTTC. It codes for CASSQVPGERDEQFF.

The chain links TRBV29-1 to TRBJ2-2, with D hard to call. Germline values: CDR1 SQVTM, CDR2 ANQGSEA. CDR3 length: 11 amino acids. The V end was cut by 4 bases, the J end by 5 bases, with 5 bases between. The CDR3 DNA follows: TGCAGCGTTGGAGTAACCGGGGAGCTGTTTTTT. Amino acids: CSVGVTGELFF.